Listed here are 32 T cell receptor beta chains from one sample, sequenced in a study of response to subunit inactivated influenza vaccine (dated by TCRdb to the late 2010s). Library construction relied on RT-PCR. Instrument used: Illumina HiSeq 2500. TCRdb handled the public reads itself, with Q25 trimming in fastp and clone calling in MiXCR, and kept productive beta chains. Every distinct CDR3 protein forms one entry, paired with its most common genes and DNA. Within this sample are around 650,000 distinct CDR3 sequences, with around 14% of them counted one time only. Of the sample, roughly 10% is held by the ten largest clones. Sequenced here: PBMCs from blood, sampled 11 to 12 days after vaccination. The receptors were sampled from a man aged 50-60 years who received an inactivated influenza vaccine. Donor details come from another sample of the same person, matched by shared clones.

The chain employs TRBV7-9 and TRBJ1-1; D remains ambiguous. V was shortened by 6 bases and J by 0 bases, with 5 bases between the two germline ends. Per the germline V gene, CDR1 is SEHNR and CDR2 is FQNEAQ (reference sequence). This CDR3 has 12 residues. The CDR3 sequence is CASSPMNTEAFF. The CDR3 coding sequence is TGTGCCAGCAGTCCAATGAACACTGAAGCTTTCTTT.

The rearrangement joins TRBV6-5 to TRBJ2-3, with 9 nucleotides matching TRBD2. Germline V CDR1 and CDR2: MNHEY, SVGAGI. Germline trimming cut 2 bases from V and 4 bases from J; bases unmatched to any gene: 4. This CDR3 region has 15 residues. The CDR3 DNA reads TGTGCCAGCAGTTACCGGTCTAGCGGGGCAGATACGCAGTATTTT. Its protein product is CASSYRSSGADTQYF.

This clonotype came up a few times. The chain couples TRBV7-9 to TRBJ2-5, with no clear D. Between the trimmed V and J ends, which lost 5 bases and 1 base, there was a span of 11 bases. CDR1 SEHNR and CDR2 FQNEAQ come from the germline V gene (reference sequence). The CDR3 contains 14 residues. This CDR3 reads CASSPSLLQETQYF. CDR3 nucleotide sequence: TGTGCCAGCAGCCCTTCTCTGCTCCAAGAGACCCAGTACTTC.

This clonotype showed up just a few times. This chain's CDR3 is CSVLREGNYEQYF. As DNA, the CDR3 is TGCAGCGTCCTCCGCGAGGGTAACTACGAGCAGTACTTC. The rearrangement links TRBV29-1 to TRBJ2-7; D is perhaps TRBD2 (5 bases). Trimming cost V 6 bases and J 3 bases, with 15 bases left between them. CDR1 is SQVTM, CDR2 ANQGSEA, per germline. This CDR3 region has 13 residues.

The chain links TRBV15 to TRBJ1-2; 8 bases map to TRBD1. J was trimmed by 4 bases and V by 0 bases; bases with no gene match: 4. Germline V gene sequence: CDR1 LNHNV, CDR2 YYDKDF (reference sequence). This CDR3 has 15 amino acids. CDR3 DNA: TGTGCCACCAGCAGAGAGGACAGGGAGGGCTATGGCTACACCTTC. Amino acids: CATSREDREGYGYTF.

The chain is built from TRBV6-2 or TRBV6-3 and TRBJ2-2, with TRBD2 matching 7 bases. Germline values: CDR1 MNHEY, CDR2 SVGEGT. V lost 6 bases, J lost 3 bases, and 10 bases stayed unmatched. This CDR3 is 16 amino acids long. CDR3 bases: TGTGCCAGCAGCCAAGGGAGGGGATTGGACACCGGGGAGCTGTTTTTT. Translated, it gives CASSQGRGLDTGELFF.

This clonotype appeared a few times. The chain links TRBV6-2 or TRBV6-3 to TRBJ1-6; D is undetermined. Germline V gene sequence: CDR1 MNHEY, CDR2 SVGEGT. The CDR3 extends over 13 amino acids. The V gene lost 5 bases and the J gene lost 9 bases, with 11 bases spanning the gap. CDR3 DNA: TGTGCCAGCAGTCTAAGGTGGGGTTCACCCCTCCACTTT. Translating it yields CASSLRWGSPLHF.

This rearrangement joins TRBV7-9 to TRBJ1-5, with D tentatively TRBD1 (5 bases). Trimming took 2 bases from V and 7 from J, leaving 9 bases between them. The CDR3 sequence is 13 residues long. Germline lookup yields CDR1 SEHNR and CDR2 FQNEAQ (reference sequence). CDR3: CASSLIGDQPQHF. CDR3 nucleotides: TGTGCCAGCAGCTTAATCGGGGACCAGCCCCAGCATTTT. Using reference TRBV7-9 and TRBJ1-5 for the parts outside the CDR3, the full variable domain is DTGVSQNPRHKITKRGQNVTFRCDPISEHNRLYWYRQTLGQGPEFLTYFQNEAQLEKSRLLSDRFSAERPKGSFSTLEIQRTEQGDSAMYLCASSLIGDQPQHFGDGTRLSIL.

The chain couples TRBV5-1 to TRBJ2-7; 7 positions agree with TRBD1. Per the germline V gene, CDR1 is SGHRS and CDR2 is YFSETQ. The J segment lost 4 bases and the V segment lost 5 bases, leaving 12 bases of the junction unmatched. This CDR3 is built from 15 residues. CDR3 DNA sequence: TGCGCCAGCAGGAAAACCGGGACAGAATTTTACGAGCAGTACTTC. It specifies CASRKTGTEFYEQYF.

J is TRBJ2-3 and V is TRBV28; 8 bases fit TRBD2. In germline, CDR1 is MDHEN, CDR2 SYDVKM. This CDR3 region has 16 residues. With 7 bases clipped from V and 2 bases from J, the junction kept 11 bases outside the gene matches. The CDR3 here is CASTTLAGGATDTQYF. The CDR3 nucleotides read TGTGCCAGCACCACGCTAGCGGGTGGGGCCACAGATACGCAGTATTTT.

The chain employs TRBV2 and TRBJ2-2, with D possibly being TRBD2 (7 bases). The CDR3 loop spans 15 amino acids. CDR1 is SNHLY, CDR2 FYNNEI, per germline. V was trimmed by 7 bases and J by 4 bases, leaving 16 bases between them. CDR3 amino acids: CASKAGATGTGELFF. For the CDR3, the DNA is TGTGCCAGCAAGGCGGGGGCAACGGGCACCGGGGAGCTGTTTTTT.

This chain links TRBV12-3 or TRBV12-4 with TRBJ2-5, with D maybe TRBD2 (5 bases). The CDR3 loop spans 12 amino acids. Trimming left V 5 bases short and J 8 bases short, with 12 bases between. CDR3 DNA sequence: TGTGCCAGCAGTCGGACTCTGGTTACCCAGTACTTC. As protein: CASSRTLVTQYF.

A note on this clonotype: One junction end disagrees with the germline gene, perhaps due to a read error. The CDR3 bases are TGTGCCAGCAGCTTAGGTGGGACAGAGGACTTC. Translated, it gives CASSLGGTEDF. This chain connects TRBV7-9 to TRBJ2-7, with 7 bases fitting TRBD1. The germline CDR1 and CDR2 sequences are SEHNR and FQNEAQ (reference sequence). CDR3 length: 11 residues.

The rearrangement joins TRBV3-1 to TRBJ1-1, with D unclear. Trimming removed 4 bases at V and 3 bases at J, with 9 bases between. The CDR3 consists of 13 residues. The V gene's germline CDR1 is LGHDT and CDR2 YNNKEL (reference sequence). CDR3 sequence (DNA): TGTGCCAGCAGCCTTTCCTCCTACACTGAAGCTTTCTTT. Translating gives CASSLSSYTEAFF.

This clonotype was seen many times. The genes are TRBV27 and TRBJ2-1; the D is unclear. Trimming took off 0 bases at V and 6 bases at J, with 6 bases between the two ends. The CDR3 is 13 amino acids. Germline values: CDR1 MNHEY, CDR2 SMNVEV (reference sequence). For the CDR3, the DNA is TGTGCCAGCAGTTTATCTGGCAGCAATGAGCAGTTCTTC. Protein: CASSLSGSNEQFF.

A few counts support this clonotype. The chain recombines TRBV4-2 with TRBJ2-3, with TRBD2 identical over 7 bases. V lost 4 bases to trimming and J lost 4 bases; unmatched junction nucleotides: 14. The CDR3 is made up of 17 amino acids. Germline lookup yields CDR1 LGHNA and CDR2 YNFKEQ. The CDR3 sequence: CASSRVPGLIGADTQYF. DNA for the CDR3: TGTGCCAGCAGCCGTGTACCGGGACTAATAGGCGCAGATACGCAGTATTTT.

This clonotype has more than one count but fewer than ten. The V and J genes are TRBV7-2 and TRBJ1-4, with 9 bases aligning to TRBD1. Germline V CDR1 and CDR2: SGHTA, FQGNSA. The CDR3 has 16 amino acids. The J segment lost 8 bases and the V segment lost 1 base, leaving 8 bases of the junction unmatched. The CDR3 is CASSLGTGGYREKLFF. As DNA, the CDR3 is TGTGCCAGCAGCTTAGGCACAGGGGGCTATCGGGAAAAACTGTTTTTT.

V usage is TRBV11-1 and J usage is TRBJ2-2, with 11 bases matching TRBD2. Germline lookup yields CDR1 SGHAT and CDR2 FQDESV (reference sequence). V trimming: 3 bases; J trimming: 2 bases; junction bases outside the gene matches: 14. This CDR3 is 20 amino acids long. The CDR3 sequence is CASSFPRRLAGGRNTGELFF. CDR3 in DNA: TGTGCCAGCAGCTTCCCTAGACGGCTAGCGGGAGGTCGCAACACCGGGGAGCTGTTTTTT.

V is TRBV20-1 and J is TRBJ2-5; a possible D gene is TRBD1 (6 bases). The CDR3 contains 14 residues. Germline CDR1 is DFQATT and CDR2 is SNEGSKA (reference sequence). V was pared by 6 bases and J by 2 bases, with 16 bases between. CDR3 nucleotides: TGCAGTGCAATGGACTTAAGGGGGCAAGAGACCCAGTACTTC. As protein: CSAMDLRGQETQYF.

This clonotype was found a few times. The V call is TRBV30, the J call TRBJ1-3, with a tentative D call TRBD1 (5 bases). Deletions cut 2 bases from V and 7 bases from J, with 15 bases between. The CDR3 has 14 amino acids. Germline V CDR1 and CDR2: GTSNPN, SVGIG (reference sequence). CDR3 sequence reads: CAWSRGSGVNTIYF. The CDR3 bases are TGTGCCTGGAGTAGGGGCTCCGGTGTCAACACCATATATTTT.

This clonotype was found many times. The chain has TRBV7-9 and TRBJ2-5, with a possible D match to TRBD1 (6 bases). V was clipped by 6 bases and J by 7 bases, with 12 bases between them. The CDR3 has 12 amino acids. CDR1 and CDR2 (germline): SEHNR, FQNEAQ (reference sequence). The CDR3 region has the DNA TGTGCCAGCAGTCCCAGCAGGGGGACCCAGTACTTC. Residues: CASSPSRGTQYF.

The gene calls are TRBV7-2 and TRBJ2-3; D possibly matches TRBD1 or TRBD2 (5 bases each). CDR1 SGHTA and CDR2 FQGNSA come from the germline V gene. V was clipped by 1 base and J by 5 bases, with 16 bases between them. This CDR3 is 16 amino acids long. This chain's CDR3 is CASSLGGLRVGDTQYF. CDR3 coding DNA: TGTGCCAGCAGCTTAGGGGGCTTGAGGGTCGGAGATACGCAGTATTTT.

The chain links TRBV25-1 to TRBJ2-7; no definite D call. The CDR3 has 12 amino acids. The germline CDR1 and CDR2 sequences are MGHDK and SYGVNS. Deletions cut 3 bases from V and 2 bases from J, with 5 bases between. The CDR3, as DNA: TGTGCCAGCAGTGAGCACGCCTACGAGCAGTACTTC. Translating it yields CASSEHAYEQYF.

The rearrangement links TRBV30 to TRBJ1-2; D is uncertain. The CDR3 extends over 12 amino acids. V dropped 6 bases and J dropped 1 base, with 9 bases sitting between them. Germline CDR1 and CDR2: GTSNPN and SVGIG (reference sequence). DNA for the CDR3: TGTGCCTGCCAGGACGGTAACTATGGCTACACCTTC. Translating gives CACQDGNYGYTF.

This clonotype was found a few times. The chain joins TRBV28 to TRBJ2-7; tentatively, D is TRBD1 or TRBD2 (5 bases each). CDR3 length: 16 amino acids. Trimming removed 7 bases at V and 2 bases at J, with 21 bases between. In germline, CDR1 is MDHEN, CDR2 SYDVKM. CDR3 in DNA: TGTGCCAGCACCCCCCCAGCCGGGACGGCAGCCTACGAGCAGTACTTC. Translated: CASTPPAGTAAYEQYF.

The chain joins TRBV20-1 to TRBJ1-1; 7 nucleotides line up with TRBD1. Per the germline V gene, CDR1 is DFQATT and CDR2 is SNEGSKA (reference sequence). With 0 bases clipped from V and 8 bases from J, the junction kept 15 bases outside the gene matches. The CDR3 has 16 amino acids. In nucleotides, the CDR3 is TGCAGTGCTAGAGATCTCTTGACAGGGAGTTACTTAGAAGCTTTCTTT. Residues: CSARDLLTGSYLEAFF.

This clonotype was seen at least ten times. The chain couples TRBV18 to TRBJ2-3; 11 bases align to TRBD2. The germline V gene encodes CDR1 KGHSH and CDR2 LQKENI. The J segment lost 1 base and the V segment lost 3 bases, leaving 3 bases of the junction unmatched. CDR3 length: 16 residues. The CDR3 DNA reads as TGTGCCAGCTCACCGCCGGGACTAGCGGGCACAGATACGCAGTATTTT. This codes for CASSPPGLAGTDTQYF.

The rearrangement uses TRBV7-8 and TRBJ2-1; 8 bases align to TRBD2. The CDR3 loop spans 16 amino acids. V trimming: 0 bases; J trimming: 10 bases; junction bases outside the gene matches: 11. The V gene's germline CDR1 is SGHVS and CDR2 FQNEAQ. The CDR3 DNA follows: TGTGCCAGCAGCTTAGCGCGGATCGGGGGGGCAGGCGAGCAGTTCTTC. Its protein is CASSLARIGGAGEQFF.

This clonotype was seen more than once but under ten times. This chain joins TRBV6-1 and TRBJ1-1, with 10 nucleotides matching TRBD1. The CDR3 covers 14 residues. V lost 7 bases to trimming and J lost 1 base; unmatched junction nucleotides: 3. Germline V lookup: CDR1 MNHNS, CDR2 SASEGT. In DNA, the CDR3 is TGTGCCAGCACCTGGACAGGGGGGAACACTGAAGCTTTCTTT. Its protein is CASTWTGGNTEAFF.

This clonotype was counted between two and nine times. This chain joins TRBV20-1 and TRBJ2-3; D not resolved. The CDR3 consists of 13 residues. Germline CDR1 reads DFQATT; CDR2 reads SNEGSKA (reference sequence). V was trimmed by 1 base and J by 2 bases, leaving 7 bases between them. The CDR3: CSARAYITDTQYF. DNA for the CDR3: TGCAGTGCTAGAGCCTACATCACAGATACGCAGTATTTT.

This clonotype was recorded at least ten times. The chain uses TRBV7-8 and TRBJ2-3; D may be TRBD2 (6 bases). CDR3 length equals 14 residues. Trimming removed 5 bases at V and 7 bases at J, with 16 bases between. CDR1 SGHVS and CDR2 FQNEAQ come from the germline V gene. DNA of the CDR3: TGTGCCAGCAGCCGAGGACTGGGACTCAATACGCAGTATTTT. This encodes CASSRGLGLNTQYF.

The CDR3 spells CASSQDWTRSPGELFF. In DNA form, the CDR3 reads TGTGCCAGCAGCCAAGACTGGACCAGGTCTCCCGGGGAGCTGTTTTTT. The chain has TRBV4-2 and TRBJ2-2; D gene ambiguous. The germline V gene has CDR1 LGHNA and CDR2 YNFKEQ. CDR3 length equals 16 residues. V was clipped by 0 bases and J by 6 bases, with 14 bases between them.